The sequence of this TCR beta chain was determined in a study of vaccination and CD4 T cells after COVID-19. The study's findings and limits: Median counts of SARS-CoV-2-reactive clonotypes increased from around 20 to 38; this difference was not significant.

This clonotype was counted a few times. Its antigen is not known. The Oncomine TCR Beta short-read assay was what sequenced the DNA obtained from cultured CD4+ T cells. In TCRdb, the PCR reads were re-called with MiXCR into one record per CDR3 protein. The sample carries 18,000 or so distinct CDR3 sequences, 53% recorded once. Treatment described: approximately 11-day PBMC culture with coronavirus spike peptide pools or control peptides (ViraFEST assay). ViraFEST relied on peptide pools to expand antigen-specific T cells; the TCRs were sequenced afterward. The receptor's source is a human donor who had recovered from COVID-19. The sequences come from CD4+ T cells from blood, cultured in vitro, collected before SARS-CoV-2 vaccination.

The CDR3 nucleotides are TGCAGTGCCGCGTCGACAGGGAGTAATCAGCCCCAGCATTTT. It translates to CSAASTGSNQPQHF. V is TRBV20-1 and J is TRBJ1-5; TRBD1 agrees at 7 bases. V gave up 6 bases and J gave up 4 bases; unmatched junction bases: 9. CDR3 length: 14 amino acids. Germline V gene lookup returns CDR1 DFQATT and CDR2 SNEGSKA (reference sequence).